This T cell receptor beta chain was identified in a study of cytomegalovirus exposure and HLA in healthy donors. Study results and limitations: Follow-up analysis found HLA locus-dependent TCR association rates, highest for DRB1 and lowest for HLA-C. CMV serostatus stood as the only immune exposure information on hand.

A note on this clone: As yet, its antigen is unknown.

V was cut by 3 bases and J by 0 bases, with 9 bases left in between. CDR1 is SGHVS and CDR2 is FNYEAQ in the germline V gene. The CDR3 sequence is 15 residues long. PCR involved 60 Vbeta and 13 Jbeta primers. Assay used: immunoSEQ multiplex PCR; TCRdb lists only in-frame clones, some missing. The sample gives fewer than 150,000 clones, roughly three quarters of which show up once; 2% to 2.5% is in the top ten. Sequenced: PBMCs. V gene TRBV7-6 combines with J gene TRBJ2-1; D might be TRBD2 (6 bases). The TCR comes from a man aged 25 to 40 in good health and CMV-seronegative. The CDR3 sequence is CASSFRLGSYNEQFF. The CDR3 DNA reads TGTGCCAGCAGCTTCCGACTAGGCTCCTACAATGAGCAGTTCTTC.